These T cell receptor beta chains were read from a single sample in a study of blood T cells in healthy people across ages. TCRdb re-derived calls from the 5' RACE reads in MiXCR, one entry per CDR3 protein. This table has around 1,000,000 distinct CDR3 sequences, under 30% appearing once. These data are also associated with another study on T cells of mothers and their children.

Sequenced material: blood. The receptors stem from a girl under 10 years old in good health. Each CDR3 is given with its conserved first and last residue. The order of the fields is CDR3 DNA, CDR3 protein, D gene, clone size, V gene, J gene. D genes are given only for firm matches. Expanded clones are given a class, and other clones once, few, many or no size at all.

cdr3_nt: TGTGCCAGCAGTTATCTCACTTACCCCGGAGAGACCCAGTACTTC
cdr3_aa: CASSYLTYPGETQYF
d_call: .
clone_size: .
v_call: TRBV6-5
j_call: TRBJ2-5

cdr3_nt: TGTGCCAGCAGCCTCCGAACCGGGACAGGGTTCTATGGCTACACCTTC
cdr3_aa: CASSLRTGTGFYGYTF
d_call: TRBD1
clone_size: once
v_call: TRBV7-2
j_call: TRBJ1-2

cdr3_nt: TGCAGCTCAGAAACAGGCTCCGCGTGGGATGAGCAGTTCTTC
cdr3_aa: CSSETGSAWDEQFF
d_call: .
clone_size: .
v_call: TRBV29-1
j_call: TRBJ2-1

cdr3_nt: TGCAGCGTTGACCCCGTTGTTAACAATGAGCAGTTCTTC
cdr3_aa: CSVDPVVNNEQFF
d_call: .
clone_size: many
v_call: TRBV29-1
j_call: TRBJ2-1

cdr3_nt: TGCAGCGTTTTGGACAGCTATAGCAATCAGCCCCAGCATTTT
cdr3_aa: CSVLDSYSNQPQHF
d_call: .
clone_size: .
v_call: TRBV29-1
j_call: TRBJ1-5

cdr3_nt: TGTGCCAGCAGTTTAACGGGGCAGTATAGCAATCAGCCCCAGCATTTT
cdr3_aa: CASSLTGQYSNQPQHF
d_call: .
clone_size: .
v_call: TRBV27
j_call: TRBJ1-5

cdr3_nt: TGTGCCAGCAGCTTAGACAGGGGACTAGCTGAAGCTTTCTTT
cdr3_aa: CASSLDRGLAEAFF
d_call: .
clone_size: few
v_call: TRBV11-2
j_call: TRBJ1-1

cdr3_nt: TGCAGTGCTAGAGGGGGGCTAGCGGGGGGCTCCTACGAGCAGTACTTC
cdr3_aa: CSARGGLAGGSYEQYF
d_call: TRBD2
clone_size: .
v_call: TRBV20-1
j_call: TRBJ2-7

cdr3_nt: TGTGCCAGCAGGATGACAGGGTGGGACGAGCAGTACTTC
cdr3_aa: CASRMTGWDEQYF
d_call: TRBD1
clone_size: .
v_call: TRBV27
j_call: TRBJ2-7

cdr3_nt: TGCGCCAGCAGCTTTAATGGGGGGCTCGGTCAGCCCCAGCATTTT
cdr3_aa: CASSFNGGLGQPQHF
d_call: .
clone_size: .
v_call: TRBV5-1
j_call: TRBJ1-5

cdr3_nt: TGCAGCGTTGAAGGAGGGGAAGGTGATCAGCCCCAGCATTTT
cdr3_aa: CSVEGGEGDQPQHF
d_call: .
clone_size: few
v_call: TRBV29-1
j_call: TRBJ1-5

cdr3_nt: TGTGCCAGCAGTCCGTCAGGGTGGGCGGGAGACAATGAGCAGTTCTTC
cdr3_aa: CASSPSGWAGDNEQFF
d_call: TRBD2
clone_size: .
v_call: TRBV28
j_call: TRBJ2-1

cdr3_nt: TGTGCCAGCAGAAAGGGCAGCGGGGCAGATACGCAGTATTTT
cdr3_aa: CASRKGSGADTQYF
d_call: TRBD2
clone_size: .
v_call: TRBV27
j_call: TRBJ2-3

cdr3_nt: TGTGCCATCAGTGAAGGGCAGAATCAGCCCCAGCATTTT
cdr3_aa: CAISEGQNQPQHF
d_call: .
clone_size: few
v_call: TRBV10-3
j_call: TRBJ1-5